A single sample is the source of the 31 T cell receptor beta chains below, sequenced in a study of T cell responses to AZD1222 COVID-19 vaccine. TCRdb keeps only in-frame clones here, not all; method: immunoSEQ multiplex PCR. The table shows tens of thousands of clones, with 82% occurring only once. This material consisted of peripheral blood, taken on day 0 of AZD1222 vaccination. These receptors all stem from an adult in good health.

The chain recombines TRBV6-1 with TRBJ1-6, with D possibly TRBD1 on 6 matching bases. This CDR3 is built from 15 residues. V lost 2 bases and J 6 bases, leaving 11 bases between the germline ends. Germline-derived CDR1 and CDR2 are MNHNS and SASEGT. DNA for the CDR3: TGTGCCAGCAGTGAAACCCAGGGGAGTAATTCACCCCTCCACTTT. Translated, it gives CASSETQGSNSPLHF.

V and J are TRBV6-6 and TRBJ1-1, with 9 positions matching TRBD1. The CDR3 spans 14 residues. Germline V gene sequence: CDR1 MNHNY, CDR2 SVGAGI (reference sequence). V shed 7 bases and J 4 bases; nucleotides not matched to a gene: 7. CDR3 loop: CASIKSGQGTEAFF. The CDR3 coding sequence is TGTGCCAGCATAAAATCGGGACAGGGCACTGAAGCTTTCTTT.

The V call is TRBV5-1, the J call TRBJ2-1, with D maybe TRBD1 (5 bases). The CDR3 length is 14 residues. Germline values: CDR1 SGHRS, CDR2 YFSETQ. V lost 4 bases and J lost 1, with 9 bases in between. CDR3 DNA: TGCGCCAGCAGCAACCAGGGATCCTACAATGAGCAGTTCTTC. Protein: CASSNQGSYNEQFF.

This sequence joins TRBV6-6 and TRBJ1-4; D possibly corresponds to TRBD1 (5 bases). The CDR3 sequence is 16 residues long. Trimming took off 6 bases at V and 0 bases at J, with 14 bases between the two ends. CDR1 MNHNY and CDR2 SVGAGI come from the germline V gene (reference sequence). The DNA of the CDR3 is TGTGCCAGCAGCGCTTACAGGACCGCAACTAATGAAAAACTGTTTTTT. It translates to CASSAYRTATNEKLFF.

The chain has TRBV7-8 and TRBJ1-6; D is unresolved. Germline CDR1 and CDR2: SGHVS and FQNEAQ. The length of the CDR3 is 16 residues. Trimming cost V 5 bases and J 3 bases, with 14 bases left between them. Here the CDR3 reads CASSPHPGDYNSPLHF. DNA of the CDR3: TGTGCCAGCAGCCCCCACCCCGGGGACTATAATTCACCCCTCCACTTT.

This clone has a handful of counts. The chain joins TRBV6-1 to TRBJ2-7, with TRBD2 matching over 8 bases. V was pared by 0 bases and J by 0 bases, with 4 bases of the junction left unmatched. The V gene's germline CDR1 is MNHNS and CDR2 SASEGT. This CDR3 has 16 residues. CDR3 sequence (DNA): TGTGCCAGCAGTGAAGCGCTCGCGGGGGGCTCCTACGAGCAGTACTTC. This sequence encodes CASSEALAGGSYEQYF.

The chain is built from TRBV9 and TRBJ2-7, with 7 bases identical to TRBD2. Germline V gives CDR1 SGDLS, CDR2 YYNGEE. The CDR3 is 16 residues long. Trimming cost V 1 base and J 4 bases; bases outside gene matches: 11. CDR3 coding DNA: TGTGCCAGCAGCGTACGTTCCAGCGGGGCCCGTTACGAGCAGTACTTC. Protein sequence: CASSVRSSGARYEQYF.

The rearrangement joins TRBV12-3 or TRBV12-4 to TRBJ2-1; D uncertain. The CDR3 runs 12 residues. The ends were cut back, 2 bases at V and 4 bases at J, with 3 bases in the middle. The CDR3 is CASSLWYNEQFF. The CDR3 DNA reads TGTGCCAGCAGTTTATGGTACAATGAGCAGTTCTTC.

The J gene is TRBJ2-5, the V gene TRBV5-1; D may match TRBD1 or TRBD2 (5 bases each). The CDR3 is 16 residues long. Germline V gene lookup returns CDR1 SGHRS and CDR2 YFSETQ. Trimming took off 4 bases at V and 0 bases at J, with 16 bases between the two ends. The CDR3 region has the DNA TGCGCCAGCAGCCCCGGGAACCTGGGGGACCAAGAGACCCAGTACTTC. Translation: CASSPGNLGDQETQYF.

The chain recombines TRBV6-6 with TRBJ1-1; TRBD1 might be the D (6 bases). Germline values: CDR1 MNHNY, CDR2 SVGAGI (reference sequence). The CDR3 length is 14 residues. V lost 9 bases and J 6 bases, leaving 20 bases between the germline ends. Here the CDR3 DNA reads TGTGCCAGAGGGGTGGGGGCCCTGGGGGCTGAAGCTTTCTTT. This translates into CARGVGALGAEAFF.

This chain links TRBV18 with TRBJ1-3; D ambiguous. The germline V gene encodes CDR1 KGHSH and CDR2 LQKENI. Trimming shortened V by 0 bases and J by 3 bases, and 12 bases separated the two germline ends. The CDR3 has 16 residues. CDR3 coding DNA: TGTGCCAGCTCACCACCGGGGAGTATACGTGGAAACACCATATATTTT. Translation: CASSPPGSIRGNTIYF.

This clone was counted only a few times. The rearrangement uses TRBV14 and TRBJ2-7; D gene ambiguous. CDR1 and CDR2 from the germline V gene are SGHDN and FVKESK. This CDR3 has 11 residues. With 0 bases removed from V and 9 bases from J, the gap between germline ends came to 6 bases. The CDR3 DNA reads TGTGCCAGCAGCCAAGATTTGGGGCAGTACTTC. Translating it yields CASSQDLGQYF.

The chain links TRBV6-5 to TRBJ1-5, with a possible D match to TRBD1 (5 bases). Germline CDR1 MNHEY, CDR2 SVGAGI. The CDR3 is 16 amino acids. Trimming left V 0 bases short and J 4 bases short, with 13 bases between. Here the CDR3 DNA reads TGTGCCAGCAGTTACTCGATCGTGACAGAGAATCAGCCCCAGCATTTT. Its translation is CASSYSIVTENQPQHF.

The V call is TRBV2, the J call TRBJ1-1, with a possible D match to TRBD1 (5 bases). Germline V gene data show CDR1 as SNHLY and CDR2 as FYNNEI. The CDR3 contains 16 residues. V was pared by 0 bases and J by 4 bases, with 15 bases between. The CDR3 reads CASSEAQGYGFTEAFF. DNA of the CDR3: TGTGCCAGCAGTGAAGCGCAGGGCTACGGTTTCACTGAAGCTTTCTTT.

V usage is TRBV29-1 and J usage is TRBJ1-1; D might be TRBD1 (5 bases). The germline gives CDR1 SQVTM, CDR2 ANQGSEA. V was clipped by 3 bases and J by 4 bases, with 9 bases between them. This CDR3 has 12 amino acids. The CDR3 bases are TGCAGCGTTGATAGGGGTGGCACTGAAGCTTTCTTT. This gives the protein CSVDRGGTEAFF.

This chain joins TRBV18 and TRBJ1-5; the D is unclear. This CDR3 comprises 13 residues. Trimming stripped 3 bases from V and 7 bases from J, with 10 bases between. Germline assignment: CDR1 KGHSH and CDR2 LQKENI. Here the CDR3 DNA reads TGTGCCAGCTCACCTGGCCAAGACCAGCCCCAGCATTTT. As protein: CASSPGQDQPQHF. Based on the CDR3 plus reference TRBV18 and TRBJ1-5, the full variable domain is NAGVMQNPRHLVRRRGQEARLRCSPMKGHSHVYWYRQLPEEGLKFMVYLQKENIIDESGMPKERFSAEFPKEGPSILRIQQVVRGDSAAYFCASSPGQDQPQHFGDGTRLSIL.

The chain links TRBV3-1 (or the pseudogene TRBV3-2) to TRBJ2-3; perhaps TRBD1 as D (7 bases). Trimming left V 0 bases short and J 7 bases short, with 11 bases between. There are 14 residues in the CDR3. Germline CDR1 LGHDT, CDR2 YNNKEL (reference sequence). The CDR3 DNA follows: TGTGCCAGCAGCCAAGACCAGGGGGGTAATACGCAGTATTTT. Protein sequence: CASSQDQGGNTQYF.

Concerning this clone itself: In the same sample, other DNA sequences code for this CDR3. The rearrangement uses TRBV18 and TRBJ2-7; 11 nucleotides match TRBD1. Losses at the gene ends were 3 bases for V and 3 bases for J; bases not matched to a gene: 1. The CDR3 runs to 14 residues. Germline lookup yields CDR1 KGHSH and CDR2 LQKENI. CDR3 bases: TGTGCCAGCTCACCGGGGACAGGGGGCTACGAGCAGTACTTC. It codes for CASSPGTGGYEQYF. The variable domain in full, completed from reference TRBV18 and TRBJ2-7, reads NAGVMQNPRHLVRRRGQEARLRCSPMKGHSHVYWYRQLPEEGLKFMVYLQKENIIDESGMPKERFSAEFPKEGPSILRIQQVVRGDSAAYFCASSPGTGGYEQYFGPGTRLTVT.

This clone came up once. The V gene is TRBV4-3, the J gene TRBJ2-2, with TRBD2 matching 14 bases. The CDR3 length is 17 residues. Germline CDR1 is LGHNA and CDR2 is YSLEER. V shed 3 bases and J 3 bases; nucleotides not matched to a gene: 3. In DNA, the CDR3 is TGCGCCAGCAGCCAGGAGACTAGCGGGAGGGACACCGGGGAGCTGTTTTTT. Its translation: CASSQETSGRDTGELFF.

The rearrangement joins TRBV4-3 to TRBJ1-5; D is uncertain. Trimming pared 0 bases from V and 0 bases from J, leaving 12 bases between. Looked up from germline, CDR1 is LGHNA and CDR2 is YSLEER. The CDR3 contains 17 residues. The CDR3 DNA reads TGCGCCAGCAGCCAAGATTGGTTGGGAGTTAGCAATCAGCCCCAGCATTTT. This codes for CASSQDWLGVSNQPQHF.

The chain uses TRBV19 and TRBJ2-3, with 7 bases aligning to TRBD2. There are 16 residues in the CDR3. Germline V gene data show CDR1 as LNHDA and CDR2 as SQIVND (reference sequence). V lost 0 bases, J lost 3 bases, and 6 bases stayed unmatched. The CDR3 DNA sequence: TGTGCCAGTAGTATAGATCGGACTAGTTTAACAGATACGCAGTATTTT. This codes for CASSIDRTSLTDTQYF.

The CDR3 nucleotides are TGCAGTGCTAGTCGGGGGAGATTTAGAACAGATACGCAGTATTTT. Translating it yields CSASRGRFRTDTQYF. This chain links TRBV20-1 with TRBJ2-3; D may be TRBD2 (6 bases). Germline CDR1 is DFQATT and CDR2 is SNEGSKA (reference sequence). This CDR3 is built from 15 residues. The V end lost 3 bases, the J end lost 3 bases, and 16 bases lay between the germline ends.

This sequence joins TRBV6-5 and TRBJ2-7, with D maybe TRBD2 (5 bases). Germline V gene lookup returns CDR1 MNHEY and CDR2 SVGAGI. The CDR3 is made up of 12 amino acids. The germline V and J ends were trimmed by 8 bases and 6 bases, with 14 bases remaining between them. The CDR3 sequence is CASRNLGSEQYF. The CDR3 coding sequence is TGTGCCAGCCGAAACCTAGGGAGCGAGCAGTACTTC.

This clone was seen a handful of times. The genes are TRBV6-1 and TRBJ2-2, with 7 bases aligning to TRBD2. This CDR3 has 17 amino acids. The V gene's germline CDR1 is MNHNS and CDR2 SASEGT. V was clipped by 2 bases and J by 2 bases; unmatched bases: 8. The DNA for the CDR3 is TGTGCCAGCAGTGAATGGCAAGCTAGCGGTAACACCGGGGAGCTGTTTTTT. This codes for CASSEWQASGNTGELFF.

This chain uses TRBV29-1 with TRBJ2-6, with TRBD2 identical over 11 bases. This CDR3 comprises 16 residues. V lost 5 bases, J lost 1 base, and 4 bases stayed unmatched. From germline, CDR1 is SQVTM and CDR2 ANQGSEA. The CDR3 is CSVFLAGGSGANVLTF. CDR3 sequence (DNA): TGCAGCGTTTTCCTAGCGGGAGGATCTGGGGCCAACGTCCTGACTTTC.

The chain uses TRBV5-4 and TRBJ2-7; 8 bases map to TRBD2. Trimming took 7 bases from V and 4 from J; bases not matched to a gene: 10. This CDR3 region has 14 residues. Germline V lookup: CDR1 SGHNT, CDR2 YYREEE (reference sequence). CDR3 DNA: TGTGCCAGCTCCCGTGACAGCGGGAGTTACGAGCAGTACTTC. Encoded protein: CASSRDSGSYEQYF. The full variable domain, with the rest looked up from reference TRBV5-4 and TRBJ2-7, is ETGVTQSPTHLIKTRGQQVTLRCSSQSGHNTVSWYQQALGQGPQFIFQYYREEENGRGNFPPRFSGLQFPNYSSELNVNALELDDSALYLCASSRDSGSYEQYFGPGTRLTVT.

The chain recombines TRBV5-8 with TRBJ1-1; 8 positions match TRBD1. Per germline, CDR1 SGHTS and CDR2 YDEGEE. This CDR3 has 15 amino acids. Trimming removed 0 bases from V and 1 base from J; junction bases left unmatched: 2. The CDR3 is CASSLGDRRNTEAFF. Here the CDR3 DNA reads TGTGCCAGCAGCTTGGGGGACAGGCGGAACACTGAAGCTTTCTTT.

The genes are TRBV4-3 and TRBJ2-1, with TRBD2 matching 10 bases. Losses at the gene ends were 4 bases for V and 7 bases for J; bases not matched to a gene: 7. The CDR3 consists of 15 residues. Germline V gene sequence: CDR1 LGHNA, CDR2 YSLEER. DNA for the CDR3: TGCGCCAGCAGCCTCATAGCGGGGGGCGTAAATGAGCAGTTCTTC. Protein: CASSLIAGGVNEQFF.

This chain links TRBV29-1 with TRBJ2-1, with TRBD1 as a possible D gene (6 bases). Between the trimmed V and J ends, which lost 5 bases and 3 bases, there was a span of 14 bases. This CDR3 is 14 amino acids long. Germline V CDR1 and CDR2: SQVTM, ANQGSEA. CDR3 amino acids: CSVSLGAGYNEQFF. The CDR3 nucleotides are TGCAGCGTTTCCCTGGGGGCCGGCTACAATGAGCAGTTCTTC.

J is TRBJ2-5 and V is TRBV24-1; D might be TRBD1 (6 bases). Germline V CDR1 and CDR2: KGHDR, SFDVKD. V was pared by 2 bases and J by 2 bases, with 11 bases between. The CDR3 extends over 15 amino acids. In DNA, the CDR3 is TGTGCCACCAGTGATTCCGGGACAAAACAAGAGACCCAGTACTTC. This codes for CATSDSGTKQETQYF.

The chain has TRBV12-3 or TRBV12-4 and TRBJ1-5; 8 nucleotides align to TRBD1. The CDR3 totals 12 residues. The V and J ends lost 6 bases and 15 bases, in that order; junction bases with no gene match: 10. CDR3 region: CASSDTGQGSHF. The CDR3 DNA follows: TGTGCCAGCAGCGATACCGGACAGGGTTCGCATTTT.